Listed here are 13 T cell receptor beta chains from one sample, sequenced in a study of CD8 T cells in Susac syndrome. An input of roughly 0.5 to 1 ug of RNA was subjected to reverse transcription using random hexamers. TCRdb reprocessed the immunoSEQ multiplex PCR reads with MiXCR, giving one entry per CDR3 protein. The data contain 160,000 or so distinct CDR3 sequences, roughly 95% of them singletons. The source material was CD8+ T cells from PBMCs. The receptor source for this set is a human donor with multiple sclerosis.

V is TRBV18 and J is TRBJ1-3; the D is unclear. The V gene's germline CDR1 is KGHSH and CDR2 LQKENI. V lost 2 bases and J 0 bases, leaving 11 bases between the germline ends. The CDR3 consists of 16 residues. The chain's CDR3 is CASSPSQSDSGNTIYF. The DNA for the CDR3 is TGTGCCAGCTCACCATCGCAATCGGACTCTGGAAACACCATATATTTT.

J is TRBJ2-1 and V is TRBV10-2; TRBD2 aligns across 9 bases. J gave up 9 bases and V 11 bases, and 11 bases lay outside the gene matches. The CDR3 totals 13 residues. CDR1 WSHSY and CDR2 SAAADI come from the germline V gene. CDR3 DNA sequence: TGCGCCGGGGCGGGAGGGACGTGGAGTGAGCAGTTCTTC. It codes for CAGAGGTWSEQFF.

The rearrangement uses TRBV20-1 and TRBJ2-6; weak D call: TRBD2 (6 bases). The germline CDR1 and CDR2 sequences are DFQATT and SNEGSKA (reference sequence). The CDR3 is made up of 15 amino acids. Trimming left V 3 bases short and J 2 bases short, with 11 bases between. CDR3 region: CSASSPGAGANVLTF. CDR3 nucleotide sequence: TGCAGTGCTAGTTCCCCGGGAGCTGGGGCCAACGTCCTGACTTTC.

This rearrangement joins TRBV12-3 or TRBV12-4 to TRBJ1-2; TRBD1 matches at 9 bases. Trimming removed 5 bases from V and 13 bases from J; junction bases left unmatched: 14. The CDR3 sequence is 14 residues long. The CDR3 DNA follows: TGTGCCAGCAGTCCCGAGGGACAGGGTCAGAAGCTCACCTTC. It yields the protein CASSPEGQGQKLTF.

The rearrangement links TRBV23-1 to TRBJ1-5, with D perhaps matching TRBD1 (6 bases). TRBV23-1 belongs to the ORF category, with a function that is uncertain. The CDR3 covers 18 residues. Trimming removed 2 bases at V and 1 base at J, with 18 bases between. The DNA for the CDR3 is TGCGCCAGCAGTCAAGGGGGCCCTCGAGGGAGCAGCAATCAGCCCCAGCATTTT. Amino acid sequence: CASSQGGPRGSSNQPQHF.

This chain connects TRBV4-1 to TRBJ1-1; no clear D. Trimming stripped 0 bases from V and 6 bases from J, with 17 bases between. The CDR3 is 16 amino acids. CDR1 MGHRA and CDR2 YSYEKL come from the germline V gene. The DNA of the CDR3 is TGCGCCAGCAGCCAAGATTCGAGTATAGTTGTGGCTGAAGCTTTCTTT. Translating gives CASSQDSSIVVAEAFF.

The chain uses TRBV9 and TRBJ2-1, with TRBD2 identical over 10 bases. CDR3 length: 16 amino acids. V shed 1 base and J 8 bases; nucleotides not matched to a gene: 9. The germline V gene encodes CDR1 SGDLS and CDR2 YYNGEE. As DNA, the CDR3 is TGTGCCAGCAGCGTATCCCTAGCGGGAGCTCGAGATGAGCAGTTCTTC. It is translated as CASSVSLAGARDEQFF. Full variable domain (rest looked up from reference TRBV9 and TRBJ2-1): DSGVTQTPKHLITATGQRVTLRCSPRSGDLSVYWYQQSLDQGLQFLIQYYNGEERAKGNILERFSAQQFPDLHSELNLSSLELGDSALYFCASSVSLAGARDEQFFGPGTRLTVL.

The chain carries TRBV7-9 and TRBJ2-1; the match to TRBD2 covers 8 bases. The CDR3 length is 14 residues. J lost 0 bases, V lost 8 bases, and 3 bases had no gene match. Germline V CDR1 and CDR2: SEHNR, FQNEAQ (reference sequence). The CDR3 reads CASLAGSSYNEQFF. CDR3 in DNA: TGTGCCAGCTTAGCGGGAAGCTCCTACAATGAGCAGTTCTTC. Full variable domain (remainder filled in from reference TRBV7-9 and TRBJ2-1): DTGVSQNPRHKITKRGQNVTFRCDPISEHNRLYWYRQTLGQGPEFLTYFQNEAQLEKSRLLSDRFSAERPKGSFSTLEIQRTEQGDSAMYLCASLAGSSYNEQFFGPGTRLTVL.

The rearrangement links TRBV28 to TRBJ2-7; D remains unclear. Germline-derived CDR1 and CDR2 are MDHEN and SYDVKM. Trimming pared 5 bases from V and 1 base from J, leaving 18 bases between. The CDR3 spans 16 residues. The CDR3 sequence: CASSTIADPYSYEQYF. In DNA form, the CDR3 reads TGTGCCAGCAGTACCATAGCTGACCCATATTCCTACGAGCAGTACTTC.

The chain combines TRBV27 with TRBJ2-4, with D unresolved. Germline lookup yields CDR1 MNHEY and CDR2 SMNVEV (reference sequence). The V and J ends lost 0 bases and 9 bases respectively, with 12 bases between them. The CDR3 is 14 residues long. The CDR3 sequence is CASSLSPIGGIQYF. Here the CDR3 DNA reads TGTGCCAGCAGTTTATCGCCGATTGGTGGCATTCAGTACTTC.

CDR3 in amino acids: CASAPGIYEQYF. In DNA form, the CDR3 reads TGTGCCAGCGCTCCCGGGATCTACGAGCAGTACTTC. The chain employs TRBV27 and TRBJ2-7; TRBD2 is a possible D gene (5 bases). CDR1 MNHEY and CDR2 SMNVEV come from the germline V gene (reference sequence). CDR3 length: 12 residues. V was pared by 8 bases and J by 3 bases, with 11 bases between.

The V call is TRBV27, the J call TRBJ2-5; perhaps D is TRBD1 or TRBD2 (5 bases each). Trimming removed 2 bases from V and 1 base from J, with 8 bases in between. Germline CDR1 MNHEY, CDR2 SMNVEV (reference sequence). The length of the CDR3 is 14 residues. CDR3 DNA: TGTGCCAGCAGTTTAGGGGGAAGCCAAGAGACCCAGTACTTC. Its protein is CASSLGGSQETQYF.

CDR3 in DNA: TGTGCCAGCAGGGACCGCCGCGCTGAGCAGTTCTTC. Protein: CASRDRRAEQFF. The chain links TRBV6-7 to TRBJ2-1, with D hard to call. TRBV6-7 is assigned to the ORF class and has an uncertain function. With 6 bases removed from V and 9 bases from J, the gap between germline ends came to 12 bases. The length of the CDR3 is 12 residues.